This record covers a single TCR beta chain. Repertoires were generated with immunoSEQ multiplex PCR, while TCRdb's copy carries only in-frame clones and drops some. In the table there are 65,000 or so clones, 84% of which are singletons. The data are from a study of OX40 agonist ivuxolimab in advanced cancers. About the study: A history of anti-PD-1, anti-PD-L1 or anti-CTLA-4 therapy was acceptable, and 40% had some.

Sequences were derived from CD4+ or CD8+ T cells sorted from blood, sampled in a trial of the OX40 agonist ivuxolimab. The receptor comes from an adult with an advanced solid tumor such as melanoma, head and neck, liver or kidney cancer.

The CDR3 protein is CASSTTGTGHETQYF. The CDR3 nucleotides are TGTGCCAGCAGCACCACCGGGACAGGGCATGAGACCCAGTACTTC. The chain joins TRBV9 to TRBJ2-5, with 9 bases that match TRBD1. Germline CDR1 is SGDLS and CDR2 is YYNGEE. The length of the CDR3 is 15 residues. V lost 4 bases, J lost 5 bases, and 9 bases stayed unmatched.